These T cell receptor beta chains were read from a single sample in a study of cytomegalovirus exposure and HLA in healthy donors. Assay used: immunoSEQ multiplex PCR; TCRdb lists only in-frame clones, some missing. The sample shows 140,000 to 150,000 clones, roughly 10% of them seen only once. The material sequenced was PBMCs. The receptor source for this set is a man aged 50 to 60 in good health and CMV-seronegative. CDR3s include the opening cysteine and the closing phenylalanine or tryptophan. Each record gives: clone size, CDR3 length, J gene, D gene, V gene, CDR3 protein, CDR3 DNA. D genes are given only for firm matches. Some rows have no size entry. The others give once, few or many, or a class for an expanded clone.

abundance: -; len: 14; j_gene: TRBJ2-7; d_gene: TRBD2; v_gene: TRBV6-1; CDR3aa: CASRGAGGRGEQYF; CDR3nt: TGTGCCTCCCGAGGGGCGGGGGGCCGGGGGGAGCAGTACTTC
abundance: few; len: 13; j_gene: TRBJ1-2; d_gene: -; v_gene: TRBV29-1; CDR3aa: CSASAGLDYGYTF; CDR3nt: TGCAGCGCATCGGCAGGGTTAGACTATGGCTACACCTTC
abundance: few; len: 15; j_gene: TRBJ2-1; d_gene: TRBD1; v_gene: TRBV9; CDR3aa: CASSVAGTGSNEQFF; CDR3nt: TGTGCCAGCAGCGTGGCAGGGACAGGGAGCAATGAGCAGTTCTTC
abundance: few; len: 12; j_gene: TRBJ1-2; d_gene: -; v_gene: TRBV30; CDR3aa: CAWSGGAGGYTF; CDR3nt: TGTGCCTGGAGTGGTGGGGCAGGGGGCTACACCTTC
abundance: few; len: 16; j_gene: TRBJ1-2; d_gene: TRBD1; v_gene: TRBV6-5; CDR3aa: CASSYYGRGLNYGYTF; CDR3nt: TGTGCCAGCAGTTACTATGGCAGGGGGCTAAACTATGGCTACACCTTC
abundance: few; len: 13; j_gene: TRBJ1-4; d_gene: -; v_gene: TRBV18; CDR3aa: CASSLRGREKLFF; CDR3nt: TGTGCCAGCTCTCTAAGGGGGAGAGAAAAACTGTTTTTT
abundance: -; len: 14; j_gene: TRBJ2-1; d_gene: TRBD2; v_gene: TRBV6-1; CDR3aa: CASRLAGEINEQFF; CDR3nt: TGTGCCAGCAGACTCGCGGGGGAAATCAATGAGCAGTTCTTC
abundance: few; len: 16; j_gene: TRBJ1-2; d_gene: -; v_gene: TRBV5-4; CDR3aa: CASSSFRVGQSYGYTF; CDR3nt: TGTGCCAGCAGCTCTTTCCGAGTTGGGCAGTCCTATGGCTACACCTTC
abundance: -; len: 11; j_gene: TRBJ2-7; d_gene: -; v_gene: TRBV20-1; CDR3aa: CSALFSYEQYF; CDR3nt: TGCAGTGCTCTCTTTTCCTACGAGCAGTACTTC
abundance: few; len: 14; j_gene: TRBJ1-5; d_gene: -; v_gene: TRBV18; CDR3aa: CASSRQDSNQPQHF; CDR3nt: TGTGCCAGCTCACGACAGGATAGCAATCAGCCCCAGCATTTT
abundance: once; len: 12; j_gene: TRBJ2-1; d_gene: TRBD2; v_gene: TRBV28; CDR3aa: CASSLLGLQQFF; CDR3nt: TGTGCCAGCAGTTTATTGGGACTACAGCAGTTCTTC
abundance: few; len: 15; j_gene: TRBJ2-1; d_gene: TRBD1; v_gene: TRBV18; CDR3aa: CASSPRGTGSNEQFF; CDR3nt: TGTGCCAGCTCACCACGAGGGACAGGATCGAATGAGCAGTTCTTC
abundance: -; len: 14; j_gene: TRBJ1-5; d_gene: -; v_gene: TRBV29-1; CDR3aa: CSVEDSKRNQPQHF; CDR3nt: TGCAGCGTTGAGGACTCTAAAAGAAATCAGCCCCAGCATTTT
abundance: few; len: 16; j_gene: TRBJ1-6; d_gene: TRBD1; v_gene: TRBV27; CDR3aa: CASSLSRGNYNSPLHF; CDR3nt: TGTGCCAGCAGTTTGTCCAGGGGGAACTATAATTCACCCCTCCACTTT
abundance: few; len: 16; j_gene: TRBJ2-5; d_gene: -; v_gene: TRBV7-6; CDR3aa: CASSFLPRVIEETQYF; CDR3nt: TGTGCCAGCAGCTTCCTGCCTCGGGTTATCGAAGAGACCCAGTACTTC
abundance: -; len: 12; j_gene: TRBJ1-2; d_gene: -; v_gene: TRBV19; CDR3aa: CASSATTYDYTF; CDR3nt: TGTGCCAGTAGTGCGACAACCTATGACTACACCTTC
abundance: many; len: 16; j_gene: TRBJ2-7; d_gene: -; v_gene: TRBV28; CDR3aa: CASSLLGGRGPAEQYF; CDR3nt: TGTGCCAGCAGTCTCCTAGGCGGGCGGGGTCCGGCCGAGCAGTACTTC
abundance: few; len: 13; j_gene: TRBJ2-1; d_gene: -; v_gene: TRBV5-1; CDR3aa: CASSLDSSGEQFF; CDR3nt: TGCGCCAGCAGCTTGGACAGTTCAGGTGAGCAGTTCTTC
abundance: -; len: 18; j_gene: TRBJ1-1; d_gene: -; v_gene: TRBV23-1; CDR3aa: CASSPIGNPREKNTEAFF; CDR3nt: TGCGCCAGCAGTCCCATCGGGAACCCAAGGGAAAAGAACACTGAAGCTTTCTTT
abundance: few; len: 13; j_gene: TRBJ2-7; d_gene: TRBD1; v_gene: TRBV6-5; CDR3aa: CASSYRDSYEQYF; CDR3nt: TGTGCCAGCAGTTACCGGGACAGCTACGAGCAGTACTTC
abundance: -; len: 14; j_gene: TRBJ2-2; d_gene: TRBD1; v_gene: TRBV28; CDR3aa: CASSRQGWTGELFF; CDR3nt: TGTGCCAGCAGTAGACAGGGGTGGACCGGGGAGCTGTTTTTT
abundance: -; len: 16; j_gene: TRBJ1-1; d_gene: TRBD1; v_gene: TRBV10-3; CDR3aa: CAISAGTGLGDTEAFF; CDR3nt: TGTGCCATCAGTGCGGGGACAGGGTTGGGGGACACTGAAGCTTTCTTT
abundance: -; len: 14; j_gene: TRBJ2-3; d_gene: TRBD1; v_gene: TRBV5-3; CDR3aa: CARSLTGGTDTQYF; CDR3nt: TGTGCCAGAAGCTTAACAGGGGGCACAGATACGCAGTATTTT
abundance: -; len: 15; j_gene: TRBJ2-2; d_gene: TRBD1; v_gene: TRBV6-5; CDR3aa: CASSYRQGNTGELFF; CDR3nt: TGTGCCAGCAGTTACCGACAGGGTAACACCGGGGAGCTGTTTTTT
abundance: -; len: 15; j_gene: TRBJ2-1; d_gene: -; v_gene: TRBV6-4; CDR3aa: CASSVTAEQVDEQFF; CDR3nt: TGTGCCAGCAGTGTCACAGCGGAGCAGGTTGATGAGCAGTTCTTC
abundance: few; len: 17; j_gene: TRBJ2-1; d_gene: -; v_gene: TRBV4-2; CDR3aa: CASSQDRTAGSYNEQFF; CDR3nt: TGTGCCAGCAGCCAAGATCGGACAGCGGGGTCCTACAATGAGCAGTTCTTC
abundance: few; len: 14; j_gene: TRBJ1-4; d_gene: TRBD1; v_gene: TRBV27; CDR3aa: CASSTRTGSEKLFF; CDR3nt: TGTGCCAGCAGTACCCGGACAGGGAGTGAAAAACTGTTTTTT
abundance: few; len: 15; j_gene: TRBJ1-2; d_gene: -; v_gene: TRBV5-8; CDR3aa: CASSLAVVLGGVPTF; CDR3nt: TGTGCCAGCAGCTTGGCGGTAGTTTTAGGTGGAGTACCTACCTTC
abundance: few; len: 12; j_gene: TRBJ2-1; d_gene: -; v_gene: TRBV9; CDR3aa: CASSALGDEQFF; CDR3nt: TGTGCCAGCAGCGCCCTGGGCGATGAGCAGTTCTTC
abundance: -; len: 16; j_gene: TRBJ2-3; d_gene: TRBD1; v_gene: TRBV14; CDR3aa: CASSQRTGLSIDTQYF; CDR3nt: TGTGCCAGCAGCCAGAGGACAGGTTTATCGATAGATACGCAGTATTTT
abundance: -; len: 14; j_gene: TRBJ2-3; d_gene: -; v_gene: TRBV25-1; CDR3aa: CASSEGGFGDTQYF; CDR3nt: TGTGCCAGCAGTGAAGGTGGTTTCGGGGATACGCAGTATTTT
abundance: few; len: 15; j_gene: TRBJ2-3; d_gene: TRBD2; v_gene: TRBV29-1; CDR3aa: CSVEWVAGAKDTQYF; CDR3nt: TGCAGCGTTGAATGGGTGGCGGGAGCGAAAGATACGCAGTATTTT
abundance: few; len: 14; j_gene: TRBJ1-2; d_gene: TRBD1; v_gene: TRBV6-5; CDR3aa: CASTRQGPGSGYTF; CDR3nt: TGTGCCAGCACCCGACAGGGGCCAGGGTCTGGCTACACCTTC
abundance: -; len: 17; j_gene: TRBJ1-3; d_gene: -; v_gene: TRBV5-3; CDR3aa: CARSLGPQGLSGNTIYF; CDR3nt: TGTGCCAGAAGCTTGGGGCCACAGGGCCTCTCTGGAAACACCATATATTTT
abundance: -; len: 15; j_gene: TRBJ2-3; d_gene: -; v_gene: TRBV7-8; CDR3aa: CASSDQRVLAYTQYF; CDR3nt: TGTGCCAGCAGCGACCAGCGGGTATTGGCGTATACGCAGTATTTT
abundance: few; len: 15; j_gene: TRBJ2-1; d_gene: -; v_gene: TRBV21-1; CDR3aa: CASSSEREGVNEQFF; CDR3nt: TGTGCCAGCAGCAGTGAGCGGGAGGGGGTCAATGAGCAGTTCTTC
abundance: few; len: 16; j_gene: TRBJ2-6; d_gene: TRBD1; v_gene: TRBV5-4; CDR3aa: CASRRDSSSGANVLTF; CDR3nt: TGTGCCAGCAGGAGGGACAGTTCCTCTGGGGCCAACGTCCTGACTTTC
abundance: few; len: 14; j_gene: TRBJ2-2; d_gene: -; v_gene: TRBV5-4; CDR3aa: CASSLVGGHGELFF; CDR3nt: TGTGCCAGCAGCTTGGTTGGAGGTCACGGGGAGCTGTTTTTT
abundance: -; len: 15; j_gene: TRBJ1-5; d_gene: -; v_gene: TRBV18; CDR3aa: CASSVFGDSNQPQHF; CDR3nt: TGTGCCAGCTCAGTTTTCGGAGATAGCAATCAGCCCCAGCATTTT
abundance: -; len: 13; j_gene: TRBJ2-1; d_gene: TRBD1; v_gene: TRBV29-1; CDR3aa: CSVRGDRENEQFF; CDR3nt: TGCAGCGTCAGGGGGGACAGGGAGAATGAGCAGTTCTTC
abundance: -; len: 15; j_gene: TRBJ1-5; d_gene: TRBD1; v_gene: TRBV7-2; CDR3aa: CASSFGTGHNQPQHF; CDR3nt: TGTGCCAGCAGCTTCGGGACAGGGCACAATCAGCCCCAGCATTTT
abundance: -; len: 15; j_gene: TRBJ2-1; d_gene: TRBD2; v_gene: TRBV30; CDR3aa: CAWGPEGAGYNEQFF; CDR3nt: TGTGCCTGGGGCCCCGAGGGAGCGGGGTACAATGAGCAGTTCTTC
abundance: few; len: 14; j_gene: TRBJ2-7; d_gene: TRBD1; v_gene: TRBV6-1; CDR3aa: CASSETGGAYEQYF; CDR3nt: TGTGCCAGCAGTGAAACAGGGGGCGCCTACGAGCAGTACTTC
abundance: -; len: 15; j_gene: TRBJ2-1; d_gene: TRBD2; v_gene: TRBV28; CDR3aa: CASSRSGRSYNEQFF; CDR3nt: TGTGCCAGCAGTCGTAGCGGGAGATCCTACAATGAGCAGTTCTTC
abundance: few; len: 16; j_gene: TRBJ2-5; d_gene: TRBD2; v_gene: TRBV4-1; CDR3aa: CASSHRASGTTETQYF; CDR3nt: TGCGCCAGCAGCCACCGGGCTAGCGGGACGACGGAGACCCAGTACTTC
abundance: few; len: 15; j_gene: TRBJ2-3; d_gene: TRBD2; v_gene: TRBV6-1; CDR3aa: CASSEQLAGADTQYF; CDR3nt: TGTGCCAGCAGTGAGCAGCTAGCGGGAGCAGATACGCAGTATTTT
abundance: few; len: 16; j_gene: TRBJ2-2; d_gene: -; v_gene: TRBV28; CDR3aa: CASISWQAGNTGELFF; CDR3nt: TGTGCCAGCATCTCCTGGCAAGCGGGGAACACCGGGGAGCTGTTTTTT
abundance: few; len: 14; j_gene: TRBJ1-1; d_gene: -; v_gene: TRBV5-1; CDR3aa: CASSWLPGNTEAFF; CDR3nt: TGCGCCAGCAGCTGGCTCCCGGGGAACACTGAAGCTTTCTTT
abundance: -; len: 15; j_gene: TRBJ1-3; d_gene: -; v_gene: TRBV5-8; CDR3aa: CASSFRYSSGNTIYF; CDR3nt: TGTGCCAGCAGCTTCCGATACTCCTCTGGAAACACCATATATTTT
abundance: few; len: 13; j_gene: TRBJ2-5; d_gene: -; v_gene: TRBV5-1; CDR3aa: CASSAGFQETQYF; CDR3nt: TGCGCCAGCAGCGCGGGTTTCCAAGAGACCCAGTACTTC
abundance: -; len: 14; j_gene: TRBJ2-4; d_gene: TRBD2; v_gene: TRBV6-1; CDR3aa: CASTPGLAGGIQYF; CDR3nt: TGTGCCAGCACTCCGGGACTAGCGGGAGGCATTCAGTACTTC
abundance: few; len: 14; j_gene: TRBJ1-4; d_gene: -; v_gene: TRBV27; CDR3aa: CASSIRGANEKLFF; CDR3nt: TGTGCCAGCAGTATTCGGGGTGCTAATGAAAAACTGTTTTTT